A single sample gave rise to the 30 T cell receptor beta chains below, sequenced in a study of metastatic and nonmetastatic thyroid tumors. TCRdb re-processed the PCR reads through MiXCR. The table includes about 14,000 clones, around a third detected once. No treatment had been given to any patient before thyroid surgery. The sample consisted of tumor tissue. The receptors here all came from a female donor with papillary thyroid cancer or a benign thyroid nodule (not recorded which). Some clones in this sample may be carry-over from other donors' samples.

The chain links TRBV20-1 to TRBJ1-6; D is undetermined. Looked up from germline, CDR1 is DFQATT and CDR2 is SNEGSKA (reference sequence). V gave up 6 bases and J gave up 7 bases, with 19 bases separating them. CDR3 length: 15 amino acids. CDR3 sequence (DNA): TGCAGTGCCGGTAGGACGGGAGGCGTAAATTCACCCCTCCACTTT. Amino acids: CSAGRTGGVNSPLHF.

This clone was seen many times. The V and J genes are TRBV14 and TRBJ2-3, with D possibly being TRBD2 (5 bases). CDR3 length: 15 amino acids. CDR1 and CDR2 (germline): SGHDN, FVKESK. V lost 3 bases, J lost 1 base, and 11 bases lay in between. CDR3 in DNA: TGTGCCAGCAGCCATTTAGCGTCTGGCACAGATACGCAGTATTTT. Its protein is CASSHLASGTDTQYF.

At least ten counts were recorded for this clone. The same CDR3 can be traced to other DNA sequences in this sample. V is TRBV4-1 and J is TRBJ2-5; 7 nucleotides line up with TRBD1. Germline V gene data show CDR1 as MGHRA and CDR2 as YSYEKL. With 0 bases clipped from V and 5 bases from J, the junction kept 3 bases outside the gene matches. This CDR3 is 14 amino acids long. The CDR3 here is CASSQETGRETQYF. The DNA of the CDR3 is TGCGCCAGCAGCCAAGAGACAGGGCGCGAGACCCAGTACTTC.

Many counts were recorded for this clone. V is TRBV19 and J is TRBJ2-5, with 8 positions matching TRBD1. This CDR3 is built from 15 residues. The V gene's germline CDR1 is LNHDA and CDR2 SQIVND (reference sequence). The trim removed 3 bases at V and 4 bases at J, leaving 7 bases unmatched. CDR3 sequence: CASSIPGGFGETQYF. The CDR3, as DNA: TGTGCCAGTAGTATCCCAGGGGGCTTCGGAGAGACCCAGTACTTC.

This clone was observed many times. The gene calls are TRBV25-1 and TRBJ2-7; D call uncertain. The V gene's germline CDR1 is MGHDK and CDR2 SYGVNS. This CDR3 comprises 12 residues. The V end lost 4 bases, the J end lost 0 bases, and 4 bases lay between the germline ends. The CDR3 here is CASSGYSYEQYF. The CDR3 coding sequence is TGTGCCAGCAGTGGCTACTCCTACGAGCAGTACTTC.

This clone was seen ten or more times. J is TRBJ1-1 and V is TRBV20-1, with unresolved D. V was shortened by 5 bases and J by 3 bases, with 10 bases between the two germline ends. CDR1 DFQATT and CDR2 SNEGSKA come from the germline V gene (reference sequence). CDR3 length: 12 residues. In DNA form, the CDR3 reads TGCAGTGCTCGGGGAGGGTACACTGAAGCTTTCTTT. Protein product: CSARGGYTEAFF.

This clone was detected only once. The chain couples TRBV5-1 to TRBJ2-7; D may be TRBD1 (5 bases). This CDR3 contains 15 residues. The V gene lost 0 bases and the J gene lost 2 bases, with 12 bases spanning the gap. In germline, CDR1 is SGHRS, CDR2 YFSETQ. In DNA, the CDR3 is TGCGCCAGCAGCTTGGCCCCAGGGTATGCCTACGAGCAGTACTTC. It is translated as CASSLAPGYAYEQYF.

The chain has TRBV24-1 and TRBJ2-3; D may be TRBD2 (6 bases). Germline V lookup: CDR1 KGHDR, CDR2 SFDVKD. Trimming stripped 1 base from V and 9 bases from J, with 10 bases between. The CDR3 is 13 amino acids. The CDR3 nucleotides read TGTGCCACCAGTGATTTAGGAGGGTACACGCAGTATTTT. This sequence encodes CATSDLGGYTQYF.

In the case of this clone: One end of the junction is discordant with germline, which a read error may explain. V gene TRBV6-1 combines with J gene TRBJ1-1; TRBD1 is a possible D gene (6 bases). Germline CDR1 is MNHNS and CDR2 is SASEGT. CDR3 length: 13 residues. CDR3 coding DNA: TGTGCCAACAGAGTTACAGGGTACACTGAACCTTTCTTT. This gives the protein CANRVTGYTEPFF.

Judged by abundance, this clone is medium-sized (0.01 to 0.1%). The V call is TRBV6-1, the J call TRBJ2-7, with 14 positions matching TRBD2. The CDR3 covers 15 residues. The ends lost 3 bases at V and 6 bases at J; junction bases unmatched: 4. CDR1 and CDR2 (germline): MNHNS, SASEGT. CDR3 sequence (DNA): TGTGCCAGCAGTGATCCGGGACTAGCGGGAGTCGAGCAGTACTTC. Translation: CASSDPGLAGVEQYF.

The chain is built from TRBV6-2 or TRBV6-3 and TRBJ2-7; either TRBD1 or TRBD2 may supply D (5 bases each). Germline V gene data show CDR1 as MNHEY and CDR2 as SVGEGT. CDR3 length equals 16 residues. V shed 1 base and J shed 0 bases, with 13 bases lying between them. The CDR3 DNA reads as TGTGCCAGCAGTTACTACTTGGGGGTTAACTCCTACGAGCAGTACTTC. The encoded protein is CASSYYLGVNSYEQYF.

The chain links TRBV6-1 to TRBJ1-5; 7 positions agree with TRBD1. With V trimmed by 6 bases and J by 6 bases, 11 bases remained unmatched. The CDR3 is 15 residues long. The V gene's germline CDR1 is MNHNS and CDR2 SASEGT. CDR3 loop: CASSPGQWLCQPQHF. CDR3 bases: TGTGCCAGCAGCCCGGGACAGTGGTTGTGTCAGCCCCAGCATTTT.

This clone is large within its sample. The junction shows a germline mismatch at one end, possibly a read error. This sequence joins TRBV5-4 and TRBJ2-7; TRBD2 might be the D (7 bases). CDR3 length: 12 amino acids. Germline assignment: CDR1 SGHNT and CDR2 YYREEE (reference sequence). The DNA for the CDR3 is TGTGCCAGCAGATTGGGGGGGCACGAGCAGTACTTC. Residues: CASRLGGHEQYF.

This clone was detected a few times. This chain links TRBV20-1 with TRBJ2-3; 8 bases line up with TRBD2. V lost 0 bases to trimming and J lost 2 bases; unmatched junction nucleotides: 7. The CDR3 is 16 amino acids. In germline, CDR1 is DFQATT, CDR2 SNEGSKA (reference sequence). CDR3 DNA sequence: TGCAGTGCTAGAGATTTAACTAGCGGTCCCACAGATACGCAGTATTTT. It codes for CSARDLTSGPTDTQYF.

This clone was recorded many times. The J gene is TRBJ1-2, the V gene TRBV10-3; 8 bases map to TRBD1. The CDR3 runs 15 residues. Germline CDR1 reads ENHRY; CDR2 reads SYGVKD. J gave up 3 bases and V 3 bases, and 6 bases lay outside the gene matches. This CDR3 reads CAISDRQGTDYGYTF. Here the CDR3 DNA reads TGTGCCATCAGTGATAGACAGGGGACGGACTATGGCTACACCTTC.

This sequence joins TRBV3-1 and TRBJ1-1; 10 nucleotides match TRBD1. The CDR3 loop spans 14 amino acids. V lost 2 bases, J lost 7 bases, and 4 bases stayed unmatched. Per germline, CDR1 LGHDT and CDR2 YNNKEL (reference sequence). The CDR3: CASSQWTGGSEAFF. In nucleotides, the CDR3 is TGTGCCAGCAGCCAATGGACAGGGGGAAGTGAAGCTTTCTTT.

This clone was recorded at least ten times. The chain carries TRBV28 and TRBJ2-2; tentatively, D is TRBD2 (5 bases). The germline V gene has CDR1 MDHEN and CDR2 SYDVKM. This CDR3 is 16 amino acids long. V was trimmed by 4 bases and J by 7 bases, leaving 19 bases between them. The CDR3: CASSSPSRDLIGELFF. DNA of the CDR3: TGTGCCAGCAGTTCCCCGTCGAGGGATCTTATCGGGGAGCTGTTTTTT.

CDR3 sequence: CASSLGFPGELFF. The CDR3 coding sequence is TGTGCCAGCAGCTTGGGGTTTCCCGGGGAGCTGTTTTTT. The chain recombines TRBV5-6 with TRBJ2-2; D remains unclear. Germline lookup yields CDR1 SGHDT and CDR2 YYEEEE. V dropped 0 bases and J dropped 6 bases, with 6 bases sitting between them. This CDR3 region has 13 residues.

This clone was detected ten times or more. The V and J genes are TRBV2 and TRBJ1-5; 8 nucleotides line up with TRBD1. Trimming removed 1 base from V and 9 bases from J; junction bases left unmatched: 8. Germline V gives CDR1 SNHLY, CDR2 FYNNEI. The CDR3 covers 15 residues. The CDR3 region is CASSEVTGGLGPQHF. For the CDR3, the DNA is TGTGCCAGCAGTGAAGTAACAGGGGGGCTTGGGCCCCAGCATTTT.

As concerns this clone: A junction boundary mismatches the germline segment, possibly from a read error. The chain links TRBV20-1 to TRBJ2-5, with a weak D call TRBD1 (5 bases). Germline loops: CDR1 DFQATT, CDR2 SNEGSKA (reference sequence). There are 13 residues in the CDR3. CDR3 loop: CSARPYFEIGEKF. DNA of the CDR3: TGCAGTGCTAGACCCTACTTTGAGATAGGGGAAAAATTC.

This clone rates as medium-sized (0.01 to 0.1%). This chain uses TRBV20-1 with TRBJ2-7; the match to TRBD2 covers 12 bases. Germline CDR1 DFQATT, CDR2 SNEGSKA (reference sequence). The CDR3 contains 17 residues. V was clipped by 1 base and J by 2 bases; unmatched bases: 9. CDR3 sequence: CSARVYGLAGPTYEQYF. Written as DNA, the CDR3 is TGCAGTGCTAGAGTCTACGGACTAGCGGGGCCAACCTACGAGCAGTACTTC.

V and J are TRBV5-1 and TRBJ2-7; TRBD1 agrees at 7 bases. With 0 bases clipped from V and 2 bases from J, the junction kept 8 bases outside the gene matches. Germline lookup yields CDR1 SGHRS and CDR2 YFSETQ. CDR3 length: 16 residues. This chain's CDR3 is CASSLDGQASTYEQYF. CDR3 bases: TGCGCCAGCAGCTTGGATGGACAGGCCTCGACCTACGAGCAGTACTTC.

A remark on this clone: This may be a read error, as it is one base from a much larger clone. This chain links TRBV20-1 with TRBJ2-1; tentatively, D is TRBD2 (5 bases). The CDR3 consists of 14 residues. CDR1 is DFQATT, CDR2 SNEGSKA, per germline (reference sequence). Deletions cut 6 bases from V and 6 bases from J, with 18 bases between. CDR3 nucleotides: TGCAGTGCATCCCCACATCGTGGGAGCAATGAGCAGTTCTTC. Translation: CSASPHRGSNEQFF.

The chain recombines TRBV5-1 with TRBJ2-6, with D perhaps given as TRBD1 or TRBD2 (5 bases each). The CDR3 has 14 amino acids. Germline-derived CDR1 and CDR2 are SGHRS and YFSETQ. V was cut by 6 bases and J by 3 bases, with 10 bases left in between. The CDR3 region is CASTGSVGANVLTF. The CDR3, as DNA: TGCGCCAGCACAGGGAGCGTTGGGGCCAACGTCCTGACTTTC.

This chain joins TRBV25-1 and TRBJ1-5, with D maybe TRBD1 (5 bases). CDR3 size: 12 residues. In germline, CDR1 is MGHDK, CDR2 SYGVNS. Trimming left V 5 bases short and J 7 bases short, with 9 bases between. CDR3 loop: CASSRGDQPQHF. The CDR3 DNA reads TGTGCCAGCAGTCGGGGGGACCAGCCCCAGCATTTT.

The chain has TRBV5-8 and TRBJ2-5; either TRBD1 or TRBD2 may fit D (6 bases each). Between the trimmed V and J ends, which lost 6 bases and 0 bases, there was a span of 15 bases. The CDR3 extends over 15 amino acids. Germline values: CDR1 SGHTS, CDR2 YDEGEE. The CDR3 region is CASISGDTYQETQYF. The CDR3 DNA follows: TGTGCCAGCATCTCGGGGGACACTTACCAAGAGACCCAGTACTTC.

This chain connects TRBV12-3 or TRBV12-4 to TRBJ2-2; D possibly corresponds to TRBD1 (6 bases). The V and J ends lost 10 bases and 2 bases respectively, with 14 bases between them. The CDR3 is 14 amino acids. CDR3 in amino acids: CAIRRDTNTGELFF. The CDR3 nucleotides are TGTGCCATCCGCCGGGACACCAACACCGGGGAGCTGTTTTTT.

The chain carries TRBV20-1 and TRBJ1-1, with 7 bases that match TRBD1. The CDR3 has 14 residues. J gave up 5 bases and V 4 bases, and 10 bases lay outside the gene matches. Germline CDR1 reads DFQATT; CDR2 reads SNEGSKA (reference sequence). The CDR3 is CSATWDRGGTEAFF. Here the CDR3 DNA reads TGCAGTGCTACCTGGGACAGAGGAGGGACTGAAGCTTTCTTT.

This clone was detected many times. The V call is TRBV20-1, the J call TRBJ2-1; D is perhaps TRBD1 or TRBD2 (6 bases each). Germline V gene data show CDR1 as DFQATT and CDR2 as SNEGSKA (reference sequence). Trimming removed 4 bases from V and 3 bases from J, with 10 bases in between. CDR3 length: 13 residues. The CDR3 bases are TGCAGTGCTAAGAGGGGGGTCTACAATGAGCAGTTCTTC. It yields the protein CSAKRGVYNEQFF.

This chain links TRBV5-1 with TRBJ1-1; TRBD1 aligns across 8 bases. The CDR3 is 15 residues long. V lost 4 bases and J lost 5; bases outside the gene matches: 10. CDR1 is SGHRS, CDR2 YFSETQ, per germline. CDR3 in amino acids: CASSHGQGGGTEAFF. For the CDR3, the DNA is TGCGCCAGCAGCCATGGACAGGGAGGAGGAACTGAAGCTTTCTTT.